This T cell receptor beta chain was recorded in a study of identical twins. The V and J ends lost 8 bases and 6 bases respectively, with 6 bases between them. Germline V gene lookup returns CDR1 MNHNS and CDR2 SASEGT. The CDR3 covers 10 residues. This clonotype was seen ten or more times. Its specificity is not known. TCRdb reanalysed the 5' RACE reads using MiXCR and keeps one entry per CDR3 protein. Of a few hundred thousand distinct CDR3 sequences in the sample, around a tenth were seen once. Notes on the study in general: Within cord blood, abundant beta clonotypes carried fewer insertions, but memory repertoires showed no such trend.

This sample was also put to use in a study of yellow fever vaccine responses in identical twins.

This receptor was identified in a woman aged 18-29 years in good health. The sequenced sample consisted of PBMCs. This sequence joins TRBV6-1 and TRBJ2-3, with no clear D. CDR3 sequence: CASGVDTQYF. CDR3 nucleotide sequence: TGTGCCAGCGGCGTGGATACGCAGTATTTT.